The present TCR beta chain was sequenced within a study of T-cell reconstitution after alpha-beta-depleted transplantation in children. Of note for this clonotype: Its target is not known.

Broader study findings: Reportedly, alpha-beta T cells present about two months post-transplant originated from several hundred expanded clones of graft origin. Diversity and T-cell counts at one year after transplant derived mostly from new T cells. Surviving recipient T cells and thymic progenitors underlay high day-60 TCRbeta diversity in some patients.

The CDR3 has 16 amino acids. Per germline, CDR1 SGHDT and CDR2 YYEEEE. V shed 1 base and J 4 bases; nucleotides not matched to a gene: 5. Unique molecular identifiers were built into the TCRbeta library. TCRdb called the PCR reads again in MiXCR, with one record for every CDR3 protein. The data contain a few thousand distinct CDR3 sequences, about 25% of them singletons. Sequences were derived from PBMCs, mostly from graft donor cells, sampled 60 days after TCRalphabeta/CD19-depleted stem cell transplant. The chain is built from TRBV5-6 and TRBJ2-2, with 9 bases lining up with TRBD1. The sequence was collected from a male patient aged 2-9 years who had a stem cell transplant for acute lymphoblastic leukemia, so the T cells may come from the graft donor. CDR3 in amino acids: CASSLYRTGVTGELFF. The CDR3 nucleotides read TGTGCCAGCAGCTTGTATAGGACAGGGGTCACCGGGGAGCTGTTTTTT.